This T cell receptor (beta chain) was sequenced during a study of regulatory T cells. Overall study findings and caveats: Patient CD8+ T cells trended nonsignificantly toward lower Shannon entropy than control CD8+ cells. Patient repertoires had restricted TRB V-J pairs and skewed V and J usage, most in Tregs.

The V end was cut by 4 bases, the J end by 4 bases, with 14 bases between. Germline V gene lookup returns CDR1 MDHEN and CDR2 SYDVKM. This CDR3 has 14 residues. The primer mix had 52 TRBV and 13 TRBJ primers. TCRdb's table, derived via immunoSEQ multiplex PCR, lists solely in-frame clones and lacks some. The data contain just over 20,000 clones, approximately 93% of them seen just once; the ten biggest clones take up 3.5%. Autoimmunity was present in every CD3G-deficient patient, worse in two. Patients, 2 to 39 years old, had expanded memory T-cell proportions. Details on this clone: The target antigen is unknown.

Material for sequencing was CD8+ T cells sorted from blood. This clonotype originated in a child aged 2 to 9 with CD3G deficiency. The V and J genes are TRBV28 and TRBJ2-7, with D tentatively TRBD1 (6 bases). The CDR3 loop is CASSSRQVRYEQYF. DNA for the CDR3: TGTGCCAGCAGTTCTCGACAGGTTCGATACGAGCAGTACTTC.